The 5 T cell receptor beta chains below come from one sample, sequenced in a study of control samples from healthy donors and cancer patients. TCRdb keeps only in-frame clones here, not all; method: immunoSEQ multiplex PCR. Of approximately 120,000 clones in the sample, about 90% were seen once. The material sequenced was blood. These receptor sequences come from a man between 18 and 35 years old in good health.

This clone was seen just once. V gene TRBV5-1 combines with J gene TRBJ2-3, with 9 nucleotides matching TRBD2. This CDR3 is 13 amino acids long. Per the germline V gene, CDR1 is SGHRS and CDR2 is YFSETQ. Losses at the gene ends were 6 bases for V and 8 bases for J; bases not matched to a gene: 7. The CDR3 DNA reads as TGCGCCAGCATGATAGCGGGAGATGTTACGCAGTATTTT. This gives the protein CASMIAGDVTQYF.

The chain carries TRBV3-1 (or the pseudogene TRBV3-2) and TRBJ2-5, with D possibly called TRBD1 or TRBD2 (6 bases each). Trimming took off 0 bases at V and 1 base at J, with 9 bases between the two ends. The V gene's germline CDR1 is LGHDT and CDR2 YNNKEL (reference sequence). The CDR3 loop spans 15 amino acids. The CDR3 spells CASSQDGGGQETQYF. For the CDR3, the DNA is TGTGCCAGCAGCCAAGATGGAGGGGGCCAAGAGACCCAGTACTTC.

This chain joins TRBV9 and TRBJ1-4; tentative D call: TRBD1 (6 bases). The CDR3 is 15 residues long. Germline CDR1 is SGDLS and CDR2 is YYNGEE. Trimming cost V 3 bases and J 2 bases, with 11 bases left between them. The CDR3 DNA sequence: TGTGCCAGCAGCGAGGGGGGCGCGACTAATGAAAAACTGTTTTTT. Residues: CASSEGGATNEKLFF.

The chain carries TRBV7-2 and TRBJ2-7; 8 bases are a match to TRBD2. The length of the CDR3 is 15 residues. Germline V gives CDR1 SGHTA, CDR2 FQGNSA. V trimming: 4 bases; J trimming: 0 bases; junction bases outside the gene matches: 5. In nucleotides, the CDR3 is TGTGCCAGCAGCTCGCGGGGGGAAAGCTCCTACGAGCAGTACTTC. Translated, it gives CASSSRGESSYEQYF.

This clone has only one observation. This rearrangement joins TRBV2 to TRBJ1-6; D remains ambiguous. The V and J ends lost 7 bases and 0 bases respectively, with 13 bases between them. Germline V CDR1 and CDR2: SNHLY, FYNNEI. This CDR3 is built from 16 residues. The CDR3 loop reads CASTLEGSSYNSPLHF. Written as DNA, the CDR3 is TGTGCCAGCACCCTAGAGGGCAGCTCCTATAATTCACCCCTCCACTTT.